A selection of T cell receptor beta chains follows, all from one sample in a study of STAT5B mutations in CD4+ large granular lymphocyte leukemia. Using immunoSEQ multiplex PCR, the repertoire was profiled, and TCRdb retains in-frame clones only, with some absent. This table holds about 40,000 clones, 84% found once. The sample consisted of CD4+ T cells from blood buffy coats. These receptors were collected from a human donor in good health. Each CDR3 is given with its conserved first and last residue. Each record gives: J gene, V gene, D gene, clone size, CDR3 DNA, CDR3 protein. A D gene is named only where the DNA matches it firmly. Size tells how often a clone was seen (once, few, many) or the class of an expanded clone, and some rows leave it out.

>TRBJ1-2|TRBV7-8|-|-
TGTGCCAGCAGCTTAGGGCCGGGGTCGGGCTACACCTTC
CASSLGPGSGYTF
>TRBJ1-6|TRBV28|-|once
TGTGCCAGCACCCTTACCTCGGGTGGAGGAAATTCACCCCTCCACTTT
CASTLTSGGGNSPLHF
>TRBJ1-2|TRBV7-9|-|-
TGTGCCAGCAGCTTAGAGGTCCAGCCCTATGGCTACACCTTC
CASSLEVQPYGYTF
>TRBJ1-1|TRBV6-5|TRBD1|once
TGTGCCAGCAAACCCGGACAGGCGAACACTGAAGCTTTCTTT
CASKPGQANTEAFF
>TRBJ1-2|TRBV7-3|-|-
TGTGCCAGCAGCTTAACAGGGGAGAATAACTATGGCTACACCTTC
CASSLTGENNYGYTF
>TRBJ1-4|TRBV5-8|TRBD1|-
TGTGCCAGCAGCTCGGGACAGGGACACGAAAAACTGTTTTTT
CASSSGQGHEKLFF
>TRBJ1-1|TRBV7-2|TRBD1|-
TGTGCCAGCAGCTGGAAAGACAGGGACACTGAAGCTTTCTTT
CASSWKDRDTEAFF
>TRBJ1-2|TRBV27|TRBD1|once
TGTGCCAGCAGTTCGCCGGGACAGCCTCAATATGGCTACACCTTC
CASSSPGQPQYGYTF
>TRBJ1-5|TRBV10-3|-|-
TGTGCCATCAGTGACAGGGTGGAAGGTCAGCCCCAGCATTTT
CAISDRVEGQPQHF
>TRBJ1-4|TRBV11-1|-|-
TGTGCCAGCAGCTTAAGGGGCCAGCTTAATGAAAAACTGTTTTTT
CASSLRGQLNEKLFF
>TRBJ1-4|TRBV30|TRBD1|-
TGTGCCTGGAGTCAGGTTGGACAGGGGAACGAAAAACTGTTTTTT
CAWSQVGQGNEKLFF
>TRBJ1-1|TRBV9|-|-
TGTGCCAGCAGCGAGTTGTGGGGGGCTAGTGACACTGAAGCTTTCTTT
CASSELWGASDTEAFF
>TRBJ2-7|TRBV19|-|-
TGTGCCAGTAGTATAGGTGAAGGGCCCAACGAGCAGTACTTC
CASSIGEGPNEQYF
>TRBJ2-7|TRBV9|-|-
TGTGCCAGCAGCGTACAGGGAGGCCCTACCTACGAGCAGTACTTC
CASSVQGGPTYEQYF
>TRBJ2-2|TRBV5-1|TRBD1|-
TGCGCCAGCAGCTTGCAGGGGGCGAACACCGGGGAGCTGTTTTTT
CASSLQGANTGELFF
>TRBJ1-2|TRBV18|TRBD1|-
TGTGCCAGCTCACCGACGACAGGGATCTACAGCTACACCTTC
CASSPTTGIYSYTF
>TRBJ2-2|TRBV28|TRBD2|-
TGTGCCAGCAGTTTAGGGGAGGGCTCTCTACTCGGGGAGCTGTTTTTT
CASSLGEGSLLGELFF
>TRBJ2-2|TRBV18|TRBD2|-
TGTGCCAGCTCACCCCGACTAGCGGGAGTGGACACCGGGGAGCTGTTTTTT
CASSPRLAGVDTGELFF
>TRBJ2-1|TRBV2|TRBD1|-
TGTGCCAGCAGGACCACAGGGGCTGAGCAGTTCTTC
CASRTTGAEQFF
>TRBJ1-5|TRBV19|-|-
TGTGCCAGTAGTATATATTCTAGCAATCAGCCCCAGCATTTT
CASSIYSSNQPQHF
>TRBJ1-1|TRBV18|-|-
TGTGCCAGCTCACCACCGTCACAGCACACTGAAGCTTTCTTT
CASSPPSQHTEAFF
>TRBJ1-6|TRBV30|-|once
TGTGCCTGGAGTGGTAGGGATAATTCACCCCTCCACTTT
CAWSGRDNSPLHF
>TRBJ1-1|TRBV5-4|-|few
TGTGCCAGCATCTCTGTTGAGGGGGTGAACACTGAAGCTTTCTTT
CASISVEGVNTEAFF
>TRBJ1-5|TRBV27|-|-
TGTGCCAGCAGTTGGGGACCTAGTGGGCGACCCCAGCATTTT
CASSWGPSGRPQHF
>TRBJ1-5|TRBV29-1|-|-
TGCAGCGCGTCATCCACAGGGAGTCAGCCCCAGCATTTT
CSASSTGSQPQHF
>TRBJ2-7|TRBV6-5|TRBD2|-
TGTGCCAGCTTTAGGGCGGCGGGAGTTATATACGAGCAGTACTTC
CASFRAAGVIYEQYF
>TRBJ2-7|TRBV15|-|once
TGTGCCACCAGCAGAGATGCGGCCGACGAGCAGTACTTC
CATSRDAADEQYF
>TRBJ2-1|TRBV9|-|-
TGTGCCAGCAGCGTAGCGGGGGGCAACAATGAGCAGTTCTTC
CASSVAGGNNEQFF
>TRBJ1-4|TRBV25-1|-|-
TGTGCCAGCCGACGAGACACCGGAAGGGAAAAACTGTTTTTT
CASRRDTGREKLFF
>TRBJ2-7|TRBV6-5|TRBD1|-
TGTGCCAGCAGCCAGGGGGATTCCTACGAGCAGTACTTC
CASSQGDSYEQYF
>TRBJ2-2|TRBV6-1|TRBD1|once
TGTGCCAGCACCACCGGGACAGCGAACACCGGGGAGCTGTTTTTT
CASTTGTANTGELFF
>TRBJ1-1|TRBV5-4|-|few
TGTGCCAGCAGCAAAGGGGAATTGAACACTGAAGCTTTCTTT
CASSKGELNTEAFF
>TRBJ1-2|TRBV5-1|TRBD1|-
TGCGCCAGCAGCTTACAGGGGAACTATGGCTACACCTTC
CASSLQGNYGYTF
>TRBJ2-7|TRBV2|TRBD2|-
TGTGCCAGCAGTGAAAGGTGGCTAGCGGGGGGTCCATACGAGCAGTACTTC
CASSERWLAGGPYEQYF
>TRBJ2-3|TRBV5-8|TRBD1|-
TGTGCCAGCAGGGTGAGGACAGGGATCACAGATACGCAGTATTTT
CASRVRTGITDTQYF
>TRBJ2-7|TRBV4-2|-|-
TGTGCCAGCAGCCAAGCCCAGGAAAACTACGAGCAGTACTTC
CASSQAQENYEQYF
>TRBJ1-5|TRBV6-4|TRBD1|-
TGTGCCAGCAGTGACTCTGACCCCCAGGGACAGGGGTTTAATCAGCCCCAGCATTTT
CASSDSDPQGQGFNQPQHF
>TRBJ2-7|TRBV6-5|-|-
TGTGCCAGCCACCGACGGGGTTTCACCTACGAGCAGTACTTC
CASHRRGFTYEQYF
>TRBJ1-4|TRBV7-2|TRBD1|-
TGTGCCAGCAGCCAGTTCGTCAGGGGGCGCGGTAATGAAAAACTGTTTTTT
CASSQFVRGRGNEKLFF
>TRBJ1-5|TRBV2|TRBD1|-
TGTGCCAGCAGTGAAGCTATGACAGGGGATCAGCCCCAGCATTTT
CASSEAMTGDQPQHF
>TRBJ2-1|TRBV19|-|-
TGTGCCAGTAGTACGTCAGAAACCTACAATGAGCAGTTCTTC
CASSTSETYNEQFF
>TRBJ2-1|TRBV2|TRBD2|-
TGTGCCAGGGGGACTAGCGGGGCGGGCTCCTACAATGAGCAGTTCTTC
CARGTSGAGSYNEQFF
>TRBJ1-5|TRBV28|-|-
TGTGCCAGCAGCACAGGGTGGGGGAGCAATCAGCCCCAGCATTTT
CASSTGWGSNQPQHF
>TRBJ2-1|TRBV6-5|TRBD2|-
TGTGCCAGCAGTCGGAGCGGGGACTTCTACAATGAGCAGTTCTTC
CASSRSGDFYNEQFF
>TRBJ2-3|TRBV2|-|-
TGTGCCAGCAGTGGGGGGACGGCTGCTTTCACGGGTACGCAGTATTTT
CASSGGTAAFTGTQYF
>TRBJ2-1|TRBV15|-|-
TGTGCCACCAGCACCGGGACTGGGGGGTACAATGAGCAGTTCTTC
CATSTGTGGYNEQFF
>TRBJ1-6|TRBV6-5|-|-
TGTGCCAGCAGTCGAACAGGGTTATCGGGTTCACCCCTCCACTTT
CASSRTGLSGSPLHF
>TRBJ1-1|TRBV30|-|-
TGTGCCTGGAGTGTACAAAGGGAAGCTTTCTTT
CAWSVQREAFF
>TRBJ2-5|TRBV4-2|-|-
TGTGCCAGCAGCCAAGATTTGCTAACACAAAACGCAGATCAAGAGACCCAGTACTTC
CASSQDLLTQNADQETQYF
>TRBJ2-6|TRBV18|TRBD1|-
TGTGCCAGCTCACCAAGTACGACAGGGGACTCTGGGGCCAACGTCCTGACTTTC
CASSPSTTGDSGANVLTF
>TRBJ1-4|TRBV18|TRBD1|-
TGTGCCAGCTCACGAGGGGGCGGTGGTGAAAAACTGTTTTTT
CASSRGGGGEKLFF
>TRBJ2-2|TRBV10-3|TRBD1|-
TGTGCCATCAGTGAGGGGGGACAGGGCGCCGGGGAGCTGTTTTTT
CAISEGGQGAGELFF